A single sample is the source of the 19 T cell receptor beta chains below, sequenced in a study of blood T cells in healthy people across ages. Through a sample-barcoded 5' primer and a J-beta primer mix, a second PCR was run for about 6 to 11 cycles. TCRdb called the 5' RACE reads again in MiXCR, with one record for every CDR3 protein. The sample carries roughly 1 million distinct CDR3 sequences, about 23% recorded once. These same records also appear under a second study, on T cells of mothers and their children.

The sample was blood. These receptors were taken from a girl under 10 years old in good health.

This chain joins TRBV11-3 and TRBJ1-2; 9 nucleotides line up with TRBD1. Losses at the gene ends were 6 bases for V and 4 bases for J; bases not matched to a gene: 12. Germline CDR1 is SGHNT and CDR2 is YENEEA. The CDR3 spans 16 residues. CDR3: CASSSGRDRVPYGYTF. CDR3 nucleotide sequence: TGTGCCAGCAGTTCTGGCCGGGACAGGGTTCCCTATGGCTACACCTTC.

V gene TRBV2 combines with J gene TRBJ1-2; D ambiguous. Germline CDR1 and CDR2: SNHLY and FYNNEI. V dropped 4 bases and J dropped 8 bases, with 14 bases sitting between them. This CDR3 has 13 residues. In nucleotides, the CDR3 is TGTGCCAGCAGTGCGGCCCCTTATCAAGGCTACACCTTC. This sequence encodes CASSAAPYQGYTF.

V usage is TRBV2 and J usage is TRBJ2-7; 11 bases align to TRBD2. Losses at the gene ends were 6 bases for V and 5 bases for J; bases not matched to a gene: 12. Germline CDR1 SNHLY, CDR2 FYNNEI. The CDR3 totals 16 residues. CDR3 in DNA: TGTGCCAGCAGGCTAAGTCCGGGACTAGCGGATAACGAGCAGTACTTC. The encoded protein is CASRLSPGLADNEQYF.

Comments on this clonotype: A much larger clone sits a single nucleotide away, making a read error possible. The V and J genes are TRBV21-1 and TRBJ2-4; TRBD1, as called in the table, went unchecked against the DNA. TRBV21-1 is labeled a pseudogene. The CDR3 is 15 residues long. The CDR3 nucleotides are TGTGCCAGCAGTCTCGGGGGTCTAGCCAAAAACATTCAGCACTTC. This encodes CASSLGGLAKNIQHF.

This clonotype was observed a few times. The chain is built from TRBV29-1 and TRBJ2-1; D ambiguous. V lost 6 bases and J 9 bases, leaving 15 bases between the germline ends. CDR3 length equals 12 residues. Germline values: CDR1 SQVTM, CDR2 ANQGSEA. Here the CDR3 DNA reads TGCAGCGTACCGTTCAGGCGAGGTGAGCAGTTCTTC. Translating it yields CSVPFRRGEQFF.

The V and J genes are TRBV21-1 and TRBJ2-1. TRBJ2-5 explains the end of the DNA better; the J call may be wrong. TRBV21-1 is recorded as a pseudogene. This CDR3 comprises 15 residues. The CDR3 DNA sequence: TGTGCCAGCAGCACCCTTCGACACATCTTCAAGACCCAGTACTTC. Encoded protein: CASSTLRHIFKTQYF.

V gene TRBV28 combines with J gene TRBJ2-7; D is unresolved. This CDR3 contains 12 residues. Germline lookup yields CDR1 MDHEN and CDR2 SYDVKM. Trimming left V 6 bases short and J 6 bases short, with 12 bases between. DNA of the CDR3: TGTGCCAGCAGCCTGAGTCTTCCCGAGCAGTACTTC. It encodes CASSLSLPEQYF.

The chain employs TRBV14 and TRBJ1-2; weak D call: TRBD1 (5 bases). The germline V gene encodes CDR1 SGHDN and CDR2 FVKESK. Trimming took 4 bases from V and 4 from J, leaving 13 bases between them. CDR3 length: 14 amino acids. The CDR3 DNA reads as TGTGCCAGCAGCCGCAGGGCCGACTTCTATGGCTACACCTTC. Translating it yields CASSRRADFYGYTF.

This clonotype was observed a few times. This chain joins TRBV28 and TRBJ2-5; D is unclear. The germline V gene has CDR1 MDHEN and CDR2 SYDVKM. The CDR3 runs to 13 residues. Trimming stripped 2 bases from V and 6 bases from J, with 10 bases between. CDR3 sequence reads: CASSLVSAQTQYF. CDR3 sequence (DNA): TGTGCCAGCAGTTTAGTCAGTGCGCAGACCCAGTACTTC.

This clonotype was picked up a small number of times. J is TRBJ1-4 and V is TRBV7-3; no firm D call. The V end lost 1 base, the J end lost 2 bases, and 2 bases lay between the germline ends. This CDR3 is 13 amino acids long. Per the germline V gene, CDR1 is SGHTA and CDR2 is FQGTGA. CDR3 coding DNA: TGTGCCAGCAGCTTAATCACTAATGAAAAACTGTTTTTT. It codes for CASSLITNEKLFF.

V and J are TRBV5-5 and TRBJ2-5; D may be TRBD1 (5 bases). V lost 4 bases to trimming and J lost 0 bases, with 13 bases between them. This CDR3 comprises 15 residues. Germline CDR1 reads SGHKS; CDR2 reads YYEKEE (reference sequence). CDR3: CASSLLTGDQETQYF. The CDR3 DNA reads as TGTGCCAGCAGCCTATTAACAGGCGACCAAGAGACCCAGTACTTC.

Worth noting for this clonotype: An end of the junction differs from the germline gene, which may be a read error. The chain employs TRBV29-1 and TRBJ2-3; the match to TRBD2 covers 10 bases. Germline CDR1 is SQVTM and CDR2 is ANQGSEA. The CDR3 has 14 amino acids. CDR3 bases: TGCAGCGTCGAAGCGGGAGGGCCTACAGATACGCAGTATTTT. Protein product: CSVEAGGPTDTQYF.

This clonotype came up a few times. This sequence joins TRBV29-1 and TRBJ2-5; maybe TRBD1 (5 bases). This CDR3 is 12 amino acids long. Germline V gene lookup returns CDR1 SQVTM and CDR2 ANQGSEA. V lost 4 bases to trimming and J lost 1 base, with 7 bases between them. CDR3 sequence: CSVGTIQETQYF. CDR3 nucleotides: TGCAGCGTTGGGACAATCCAAGAGACCCAGTACTTC.

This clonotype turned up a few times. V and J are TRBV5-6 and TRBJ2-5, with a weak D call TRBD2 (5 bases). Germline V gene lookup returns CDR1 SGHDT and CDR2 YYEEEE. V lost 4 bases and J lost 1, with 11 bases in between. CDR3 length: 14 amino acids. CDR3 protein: CASSTRRAQETQYF. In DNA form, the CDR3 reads TGTGCCAGCAGCACTAGACGGGCCCAAGAGACCCAGTACTTC.

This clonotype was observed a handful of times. This CDR3 is CSAVAFREGGSYEQYF. In DNA, the CDR3 is TGCAGTGCCGTCGCTTTTCGGGAAGGGGGTTCCTACGAGCAGTACTTC. This sequence joins TRBV20-1 and TRBJ2-7; a weak D match, TRBD1 (6 bases). From germline, CDR1 is DFQATT and CDR2 SNEGSKA (reference sequence). Trimming took off 6 bases at V and 1 base at J, with 22 bases between the two ends. This CDR3 contains 16 residues.

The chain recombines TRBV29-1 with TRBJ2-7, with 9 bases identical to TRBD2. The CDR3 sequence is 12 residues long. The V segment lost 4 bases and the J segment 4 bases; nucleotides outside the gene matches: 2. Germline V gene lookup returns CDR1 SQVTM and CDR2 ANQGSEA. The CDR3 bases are TGCAGCGTTGCGACTAGCGGATACGAGCAGTACTTC. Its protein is CSVATSGYEQYF.

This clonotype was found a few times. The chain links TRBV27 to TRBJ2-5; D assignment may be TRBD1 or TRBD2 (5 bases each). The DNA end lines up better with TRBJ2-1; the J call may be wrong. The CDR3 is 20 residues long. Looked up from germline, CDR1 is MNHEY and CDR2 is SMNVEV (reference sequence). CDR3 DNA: TGTGCCAGCCTGTCGAACTCCCGGGGCCTATTACTTCAAACCTACAATGAGCAGTTCTTC. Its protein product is CASLSNSRGLLLQTYNEQFF.

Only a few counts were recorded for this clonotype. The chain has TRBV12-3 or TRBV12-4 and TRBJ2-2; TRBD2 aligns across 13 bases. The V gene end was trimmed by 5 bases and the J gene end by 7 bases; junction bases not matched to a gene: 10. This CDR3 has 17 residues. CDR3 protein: CASSPGLAGAPGGELFF. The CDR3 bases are TGTGCCAGCAGTCCCGGACTAGCGGGAGCCCCGGGCGGGGAGCTGTTTTTT.

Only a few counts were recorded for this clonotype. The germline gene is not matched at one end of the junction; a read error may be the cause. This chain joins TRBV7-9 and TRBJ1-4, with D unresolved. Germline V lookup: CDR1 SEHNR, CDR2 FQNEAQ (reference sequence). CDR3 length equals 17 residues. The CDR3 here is CAGSSLFGRAKGEKLFF. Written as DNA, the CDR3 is TGTGCCGGCAGTTCCCTCTTTGGCCGCGCGAAGGGTGAAAAACTGTTTTTT.